This T cell receptor (beta chain) derives from a study of cytomegalovirus exposure and HLA in healthy donors (TCRdb year 2017). Regarding the complete study: According to a later analysis, the roughly 120 validation repertoires were produced on the same platform as the roughly 720 repertoires of the first cohort. The study was designed to test whether signatures of past pathogen exposure could be identified by cataloging public T cell receptors. A separate validation cohort of roughly 120 different subjects was used in addition to the roughly 720-subject first cohort. The study combined high-throughput TCR immunosequencing, statistical association of individual TCRs with disease status, and machine learning to predict cytomegalovirus infection status.

CDR1 and CDR2 are read off the germline V gene as SQVTM and ANQGSEA. After removal of 6 bases from V and 8 bases from J, the junction retains 6 bases not matched to a gene. Its CDR3 holds 12 amino acids, cysteine through phenylalanine. The entry retains the CDR3 DNA only, 36 bases that are in frame from base 1. Paper-wide results and their limitations: The classifier was reported to diagnose cytomegalovirus status with high specificity and sensitivity in both the original and validation cohorts. A later analysis found that TCRs clustered in the first cohort also tended to co-occur in the roughly 110 validation repertoires, with more than 90% of cluster scores above 0. A later analysis had no HLA typing for the validation cohort, so co-occurrence there was scored across all 110 or so repertoires. A few of the identified cytomegalovirus-associated TCR beta chains were confirmed in vitro to be specific for cytomegalovirus antigens. It was suggested by the authors that the approach could potentially be generalized to other disease states and immunological phenotypes. While some public TCRs were present in many individuals, most TCR sequences turned up only very rarely across donors. The study listed 150 to 200 TCR beta chains as associated with cytomegalovirus.

This clone has only one observation. What antigen it recognizes has not been identified. No clone much larger than this one lies a single base away; base qualities are absent. Donors formed part of the validation cohort, which comprised approximately 130 subjects and was distinct from the first cohort of under 850 subjects. The protocol used for the library was the immunoSEQ multiplex PCR assay. The authors processed their data as follows. A statistical classification framework was built for diagnosing cytomegalovirus status from the catalog of TCR beta chain sequences. TCRdb's version of the immuneACCESS table is confined to in-frame rearrangements and falls short of the full clone set. An unresolved V gene accounts for under half of the shortfall where checked; the remainder is of unknown origin. From that table come the V and J calls and clone size; the DNA was used to work out D and trimming. The sample table shows over 100,000 clones, and roughly 88% are seen once. The ten most abundant clones make up over 6% of the sample.

The V gene is TRBV29-1 and the J gene is TRBJ1-2, and TRBD1 aligns with 10 junction nucleotides. Source material: PBMCs. The receptor comes from a woman between 18 and 29 years old in good health and CMV-seropositive. The DNA reads TGCAGCGTCCGACAGGGGGCGGTGGGCTACACCTTC. Translated, it reads CSVRQGAVGYTF. When the CDR3 is completed using the reference TRBV29-1 and TRBJ1-2 genes on either side, the full variable domain is SAVISQKPSRDICQRGTSLTIQCQVDSQVTMMFWYRQQPGQSLTLIATANQGSEATYESGFVIDKFPISRPNLTFSTLTVSNMSPEDSSIYLCSVRQGAVGYTFGSGTRLTVV.